The TCR beta chain described here comes from a study of T cell responses to AZD1222 COVID-19 vaccine. V was pared by 3 bases and J by 3 bases, with 4 bases of the junction left unmatched. The germline CDR1 and CDR2 sequences are SEHNR and FQNEAQ (reference sequence). The CDR3 has 14 amino acids. Using immunoSEQ multiplex PCR, the repertoire was profiled, and TCRdb retains in-frame clones only, with some absent. Of roughly 140,000 clones listed, approximately 91% were seen once; the top ten hold about 1.9%. This rearrangement joins TRBV7-9 to TRBJ1-1; 7 nucleotides match TRBD1. This TCR derives from an adult who received the AZD1222 COVID-19 vaccine. Specimen: peripheral blood, collected 28 days after the second AZD1222 dose. The CDR3: CASSLGQGDTEAFF. For the CDR3, the DNA is TGTGCCAGCAGCTTGGGGCAGGGGGACACTGAAGCTTTCTTT.